This T cell receptor beta chain was recorded in a study of identical twins. This clonotype occurred many times. A single record per CDR3 protein comes from TCRdb applying MiXCR to the 5' RACE reads. The repertoire has 700,000 or so distinct CDR3 sequences, about 20% of them found once; the top ten carry 4.3%. V dropped 6 bases and J dropped 8 bases, with 13 bases sitting between them. The CDR3 extends over 12 amino acids. The same sample was also studied in work on T cells expressing NK-cell markers. According to that study: Leadership of the CD3+CD56-NKG2C+ fraction also belonged to these clonotypes in several donors.

The clonotype was recovered from a woman younger than 30 in good health. The chain has TRBV12-3 or TRBV12-4 and TRBJ1-2, with TRBD1 as a possible D gene (5 bases). Specimen: PBMCs. Written as DNA, the CDR3 is TGTGCCAGCAGCCTCGGACATCGCGGCTACACCTTC. It codes for CASSLGHRGYTF.